This is a list of T cell receptor beta chains from one sample in a study of cytomegalovirus exposure and HLA in healthy donors. The assay was immunoSEQ multiplex PCR, and TCRdb's table has in-frame clones only and misses some. The sample table includes roughly 79,000 clones. The source material was PBMCs. Receptors were obtained from a man aged 25 to 45 in good health and CMV-seronegative. The CDR3 runs from the conserved cysteine through the conserved F or W. A D gene is named only where the DNA matches it firmly.

v_call	d_call	j_call	cdr3_aa	cdr3_nt
TRBV6-5	-	TRBJ1-5	CASSYLDTLGNQPQHF	TGTGCCAGCAGTTACTTGGACACCCTAGGCAATCAGCCCCAGCATTTT
TRBV5-1	TRBD1	TRBJ2-3	CASSPPSTGASTDTQCF	TGCGCCAGCAGCCCTCCTTCGACAGGGGCTAGCACAGATACGCAGTGTTTT
TRBV4-2	-	TRBJ2-5	CASSQDLRETQYF	TGTGCCAGCAGCCAAGATCTCCGGGAGACCCAGTACTTC
TRBV7-2	-	TRBJ2-7	CASSLARGEGYEQYF	TGTGCCAGCAGCTTAGCCCGGGGAGAGGGCTACGAGCAGTACTTC
TRBV10-3	-	TRBJ2-1	CAISQLDKNNEQFF	TGTGCCATCAGCCAACTAGACAAGAACAATGAGCAGTTCTTC
TRBV7-9	TRBD1	TRBJ1-1	CASSTDRGPDTEAFF	TGTGCCAGCAGCACGGACAGGGGGCCGGACACTGAAGCTTTCTTT
TRBV27	TRBD2	TRBJ2-7	CASSLGTSGSGYEQYF	TGTGCCAGCAGCCTCGGGACTAGCGGGAGTGGCTACGAGCAGTACTTC
TRBV27	TRBD1	TRBJ2-6	CASSPRTGPAGANVLTF	TGTGCCAGCAGCCCTCGGACAGGGCCGGCTGGGGCCAACGTCCTGACTTTC
TRBV6-5	TRBD2	TRBJ2-3	CASSYSSGSGTDTQYF	TGTGCCAGCAGTTACTCGAGCGGGAGTGGGACAGATACGCAGTATTTT
TRBV7-7	-	TRBJ2-3	CASSLAGVPDTQYF	TGTGCTAGCAGCTTAGCCGGGGTTCCAGATACGCAGTATTTT
TRBV6-1	-	TRBJ1-1	CASGGGWANTEAFF	TGTGCCAGCGGAGGTGGTTGGGCGAACACTGAAGCTTTCTTT
TRBV27	TRBD1	TRBJ2-7	CASRTGNNEQYF	TGTGCCAGCCGGACAGGCAACAACGAGCAGTACTTC
TRBV30	TRBD2	TRBJ2-1	CAWSVGGVEFF	TGTGCCTGGAGTGTCGGGGGGGTGGAGTTCTTC
TRBV18	-	TRBJ2-2	CASSPQSGELFF	TGTGCCAGCTCACCACAGAGCGGGGAGCTGTTTTTT
TRBV29-1	TRBD1	TRBJ1-2	CSVEGGDRGRSGYTF	TGCAGCGTTGAAGGTGGGGACAGGGGGCGATCTGGCTACACCTTC
TRBV7-9	-	TRBJ1-1	CASSFDREAFF	TGTGCCAGCAGCTTTGACAGGGAAGCTTTCTTT
TRBV29-1	-	TRBJ2-7	CSVMGRGTYEQYF	TGCAGCGTGATGGGGAGGGGGACCTACGAGCAGTACTTC
TRBV7-9	TRBD1	TRBJ2-3	CASSHHRGEGDTQYF	TGTGCCAGCAGCCACCACAGGGGGGAAGGAGATACGCAGTATTTT
TRBV7-9	-	TRBJ2-1	CASSLEYEQFF	TGTGCCAGCAGCTTGGAGTATGAGCAGTTCTTC
TRBV11-1	-	TRBJ1-5	CASSAGPNQPQHF	TGTGCCAGCAGCGCGGGACCCAATCAGCCCCAGCATTTT
TRBV7-6	-	TRBJ1-3	CASSLYTGWGNTIYF	TGTGCCAGCAGCTTATACACAGGCTGGGGAAACACCATATATTTT
TRBV11-1	-	TRBJ2-7	CASSSDRTYYEQYF	TGTGCCAGCAGCTCCGACAGGACCTATTACGAGCAGTACTTC
TRBV9	TRBD1	TRBJ1-4	CASSAPGQGARIEKLFF	TGTGCCAGCAGCGCGCCGGGACAGGGGGCGCGGATTGAAAAACTGTTTTTT
TRBV7-3	-	TRBJ1-2	CASSPGLSYGYTF	TGTGCCAGCAGCCCGGGTCTCTCCTATGGCTACACCTTC
TRBV6-5	TRBD2	TRBJ2-7	CASSPLAGDRYEQYF	TGTGCCAGCAGTCCACTAGCGGGAGATAGGTACGAGCAGTACTTC
TRBV7-9	TRBD1	TRBJ2-3	CASSSGTGDTDTQYF	TGTGCCAGCAGCTCCGGGACAGGGGACACAGATACGCAGTATTTT
TRBV4-2	TRBD1	TRBJ1-6	CASSQEGTENSPLHF	TGTGCCAGCAGCCAAGAGGGGACAGAGAATTCACCCCTCCACTTT
TRBV9	TRBD2	TRBJ2-7	CASSHGGLAGVREQYF	TGTGCCAGCAGCCATGGGGGACTAGCGGGAGTTCGCGAGCAGTACTTC
TRBV15	TRBD2	TRBJ2-7	CATSELAGGLYEQYF	TGTGCCACCAGCGAACTAGCGGGAGGTCTATACGAGCAGTACTTC
TRBV2	-	TRBJ1-5	CASSETGLKQPQHF	TGTGCCAGCAGTGAAACAGGATTGAAACAGCCCCAGCATTTT
TRBV6-5	-	TRBJ2-5	CAAGRAEETQYF	TGTGCCGCGGGTCGGGCAGAAGAGACCCAGTACTTC
TRBV9	-	TRBJ2-1	CASSVEISGRQGYEQFF	TGTGCCAGCAGCGTAGAGATTAGCGGGAGACAGGGGTATGAGCAGTTCTTC
TRBV28	-	TRBJ1-1	CATDPGEKPEAFF	TGTGCCACCGACCCGGGAGAAAAACCTGAAGCTTTCTTT
TRBV29-1	-	TRBJ1-1	CSVEDLPRASAATEAFF	TGCAGCGTTGAAGATTTGCCCCGCGCTTCCGCGGCCACTGAAGCTTTCTTT
TRBV5-6	TRBD1	TRBJ2-5	CASSTRTGAVETQYF	TGTGCCAGCAGTACGCGGACAGGGGCCGTGGAGACCCAGTACTTC
TRBV5-6	-	TRBJ2-2	CASSPPVGGADTGELFF	TGTGCCAGCAGTCCCCCAGTAGGGGGTGCGGACACCGGGGAGCTGTTTTTT
TRBV11-3	TRBD2	TRBJ2-2	CASSLARGGTGELFF	TGTGCCAGCAGCTTGGCCCGCGGGGGCACCGGGGAGCTGTTTTTT
TRBV7-9	-	TRBJ2-1	CASSPPAATRDNEQFF	TGTGCCAGCAGCCCCCCGGCAGCTACTAGGGACAATGAGCAGTTCTTC
TRBV4-1	TRBD1	TRBJ2-1	CASSQDKGQGASDEQFF	TGCGCCAGCAGCCAAGATAAGGGACAGGGGGCCAGTGATGAGCAGTTCTTC
TRBV18	TRBD2	TRBJ2-3	CASSLLAGGPKDTQYF	TGTGCCAGCTCACTACTAGCGGGAGGGCCGAAAGATACGCAGTATTTT
TRBV7-2	-	TRBJ2-1	CASSLDWAYNEQFF	TGTGCCAGCAGTCTAGACTGGGCCTACAATGAGCAGTTCTTC
TRBV4-2	TRBD2	TRBJ2-1	CASSLGLAGGNEQFF	TGTGCCAGCAGCCTGGGACTAGCGGGAGGGAATGAGCAGTTCTTC
TRBV7-9	-	TRBJ2-5	CASNTWGRGSETQYF	TGTGCCAGCAACACCTGGGGTAGAGGGTCAGAGACCCAGTACTTC